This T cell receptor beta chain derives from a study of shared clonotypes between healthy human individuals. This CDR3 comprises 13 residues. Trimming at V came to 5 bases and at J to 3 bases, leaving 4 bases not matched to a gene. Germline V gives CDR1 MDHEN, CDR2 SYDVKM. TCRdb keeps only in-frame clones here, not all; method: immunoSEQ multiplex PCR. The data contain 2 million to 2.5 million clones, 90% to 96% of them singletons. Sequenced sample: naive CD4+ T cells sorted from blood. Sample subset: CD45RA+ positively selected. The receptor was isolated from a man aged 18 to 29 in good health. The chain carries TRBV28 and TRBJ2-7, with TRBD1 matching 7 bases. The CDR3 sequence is CASSRDSDYEQYF. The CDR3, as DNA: TGTGCCAGCAGTCGGGACAGCGACTACGAGCAGTACTTC.